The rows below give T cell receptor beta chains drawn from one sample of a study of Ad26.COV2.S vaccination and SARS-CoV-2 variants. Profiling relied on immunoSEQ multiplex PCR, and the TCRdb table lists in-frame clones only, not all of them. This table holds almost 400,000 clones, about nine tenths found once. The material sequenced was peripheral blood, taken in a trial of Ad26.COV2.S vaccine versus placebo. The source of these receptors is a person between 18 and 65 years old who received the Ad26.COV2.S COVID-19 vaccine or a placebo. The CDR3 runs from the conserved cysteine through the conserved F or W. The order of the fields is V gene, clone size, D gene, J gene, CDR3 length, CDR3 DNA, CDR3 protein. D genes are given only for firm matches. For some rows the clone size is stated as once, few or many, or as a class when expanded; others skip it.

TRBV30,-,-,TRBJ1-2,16,TGTGCCTGGAGTGTATGGGGTCGGACAGCTAACTATGGCTACACCTTC,CAWSVWGRTANYGYTF
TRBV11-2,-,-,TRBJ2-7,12,TGTGCCAGCAGCTTACAGGTCTACGAGCAGTACTTC,CASSLQVYEQYF
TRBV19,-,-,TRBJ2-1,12,TGTGCCAGTAGTATAAGGGACAATGAGCAGTTCTTC,CASSIRDNEQFF
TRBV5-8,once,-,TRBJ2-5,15,TGTGCCAGCAGCTTTTATCAGGCGCTCCAAGAGACCCAGTACTTC,CASSFYQALQETQYF
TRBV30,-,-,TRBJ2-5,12,TGTGCCTGGAGGAGGTACCAAGAGACCCAGTACTTC,CAWRRYQETQYF
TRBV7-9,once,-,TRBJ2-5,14,TGTGCCAGCAGCCGCCCAGGCGGACAAGAGACCCAGTACTTC,CASSRPGGQETQYF
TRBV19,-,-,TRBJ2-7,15,TGTGCCAGTAGTACCGAGCCCGGTTCATCCTACGAGCAGTACTTC,CASSTEPGSSYEQYF
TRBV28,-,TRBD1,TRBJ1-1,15,TGTGCCAGCAGTTTGGCCGGGACAGGGTTAACTGAAGCTTTCTTT,CASSLAGTGLTEAFF
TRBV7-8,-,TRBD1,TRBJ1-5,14,TGTGCCAGCAGCGCAGGGACAGGCAATCAGCCCCAGCATTTT,CASSAGTGNQPQHF
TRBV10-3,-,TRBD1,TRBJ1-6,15,TGTGCCATCAGTGAGTCAGGGACAGGGTATTCACCCCTCCACTTT,CAISESGTGYSPLHF
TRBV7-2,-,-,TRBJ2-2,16,TGTGCCAGCAGCTTAAGTGGTGGGAGCCATGGCGGGGAGCTGTTTTTT,CASSLSGGSHGGELFF
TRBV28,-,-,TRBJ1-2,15,TGTGCCAGCAGTTTGATCAGCGAGGGAAAGGGGCGCTACACCTTC,CASSLISEGKGRYTF
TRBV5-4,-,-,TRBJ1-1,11,TGTGCCAGCGGTGGGGACACTGAAGCTTTCTTT,CASGGDTEAFF
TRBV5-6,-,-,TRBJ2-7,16,TGTGCCAGCAGCTTGGCAGGCAGGGAAGCTTCATACGAGCAGTACTTC,CASSLAGREASYEQYF
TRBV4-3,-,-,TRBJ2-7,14,TGCGCCAGCAGCCAAGAAATCCTGTCCTACGAGCAGTACTTC,CASSQEILSYEQYF
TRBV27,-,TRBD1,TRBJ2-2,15,TGTGCCAGCAGTTTGAACGACAGGGTGACCGGGGAGCTGTTTTTT,CASSLNDRVTGELFF
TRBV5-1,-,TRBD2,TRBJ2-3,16,TGCGCCAGCAGCTACCGTACTAGCGGGGGAACAGATACGCAGTATTTT,CASSYRTSGGTDTQYF
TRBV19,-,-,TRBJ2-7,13,TGTGCCAGTAGTATAGGGCCGTCCTACGAGCAGTACTTC,CASSIGPSYEQYF
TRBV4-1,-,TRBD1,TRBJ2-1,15,TGCGCCAGCAGCCAAGTGGGGACAGTGAATGATGAGCAGTTCTTC,CASSQVGTVNDEQFF
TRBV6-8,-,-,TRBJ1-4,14,TGTGCCAGCCCCAAGGGGGCAACTAATGAAAAACTGTTTTTT,CASPKGATNEKLFF
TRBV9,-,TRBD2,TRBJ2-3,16,TGTGCCAGCAGCCCGCTAGCGGGAGTGCCCACAGATACGCAGTATTTT,CASSPLAGVPTDTQYF
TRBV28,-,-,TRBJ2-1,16,TGTGCCAGCAGTTTAGATAGCAGCAGCTCCTACAATGAGCAGTTCTTC,CASSLDSSSSYNEQFF
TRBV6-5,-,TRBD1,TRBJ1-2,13,TGTGCCAGCAGTTGGACAGGGAGTTATGGCTACACCTTC,CASSWTGSYGYTF
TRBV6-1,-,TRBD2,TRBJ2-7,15,TGTGCCAGCAGTGAGGGACTAGCGGTCTCCTACGAGCAGTACTTC,CASSEGLAVSYEQYF
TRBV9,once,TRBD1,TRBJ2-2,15,TGTGCCAGCAGCTTCAGCGGCAGGGGGACCGGGGAGCTGTTTTTT,CASSFSGRGTGELFF
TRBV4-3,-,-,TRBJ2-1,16,TGCGCCAGCAGCCAAGCGGCCTCCCTTAGATACAATGAGCAGTTCTTC,CASSQAASLRYNEQFF
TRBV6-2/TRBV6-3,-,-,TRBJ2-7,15,TGTGCCAGCAGTCAGGAACGACGGGGGCTCTACGAGCAGTACTTC,CASSQERRGLYEQYF
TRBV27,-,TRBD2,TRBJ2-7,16,TGTGCCAGCACCCCGAGGTGGCTAGCGGTCTCCTACGAGCAGTACTTC,CASTPRWLAVSYEQYF
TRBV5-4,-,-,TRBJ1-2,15,TGTGCCAGCAGCTTGAATGCAGGGGAGGCCTATGGCTACACCTTC,CASSLNAGEAYGYTF
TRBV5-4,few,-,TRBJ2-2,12,TGTGCCAGCAGCTTGCTCACCGGGGAGCTGTTTTTT,CASSLLTGELFF
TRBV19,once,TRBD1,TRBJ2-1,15,TGTGCCAGTAGTATGGGGGACAGGATTTACAATGAGCAGTTCTTC,CASSMGDRIYNEQFF
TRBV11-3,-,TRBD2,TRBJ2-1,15,TGTGCCAGCAGCTTAGGAGCTAGCGGGAGCAATGAGCAGTTCTTC,CASSLGASGSNEQFF
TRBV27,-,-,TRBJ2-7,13,TGTGCCAGCGGACTCGCCCCCCCATACGAGCAGTACTTC,CASGLAPPYEQYF
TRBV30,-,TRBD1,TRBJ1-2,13,TGTGCCTGGAGGGGAGGGGGCAACTATGGCTACACCTTC,CAWRGGGNYGYTF
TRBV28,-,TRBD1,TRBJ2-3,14,TGTGCCAGCAGTTTACAGGGGGCCACAGATACGCAGTATTTT,CASSLQGATDTQYF